This T cell receptor beta chain was recovered during a study of T cell responses to AZD1222 COVID-19 vaccine. Study-level background: Some second doses came at about 4 weeks and others at about 12 weeks; these were pooled.

Study-wide results and caveats: Baseline seropositives among AZD1222 recipients totaled only five to seven. White British people made up most donors, females outnumbered males, and clonal diversity was possibly underestimated.

V lost 6 bases and J lost 5; bases outside the gene matches: 4. The germline V gene has CDR1 MRHNA and CDR2 SNTAGT. The CDR3 loop spans 13 amino acids. Produced via immunoSEQ multiplex PCR; TCRdb's table is partial and in-frame only. The repertoire includes about 120,000 clones, 88% of them detected once, and around 3.5% sits in the top ten. To note about this clone: Its antigen remains unknown.

The chain recombines TRBV6-4 with TRBJ1-1, with 9 bases matching TRBD1. The sample consisted of peripheral blood, taken on day 0 of AZD1222 vaccination. The sequence came from an adult in good health. The CDR3 loop reads CASSGTGKTEAFF. The CDR3 bases are TGTGCCAGCAGCGGGACAGGGAAAACTGAAGCTTTCTTT.